One T cell receptor beta chain is described in this entry. This sample is part of a study of cytomegalovirus exposure and HLA in healthy donors. The CDR3 is 13 amino acids. The germline CDR1 and CDR2 sequences are MGHDK and SYGVNS. The V end was cut by 0 bases, the J end by 8 bases, with 10 bases between. PCR employed 60 Vbeta and 13 Jbeta primers. Sequencing used immunoSEQ multiplex PCR; TCRdb keeps in-frame clones, though not all of them. The table lists about 140,000 clones, approximately 70% of them singletons. The chain employs TRBV25-1 and TRBJ1-1, with a possible D match to TRBD1 (5 bases). The sequenced sample consisted of PBMCs. This receptor was identified in a woman aged 55 to 70 in good health and CMV-seropositive. The CDR3 region is CASSEYGAREAFF. In DNA, the CDR3 is TGTGCCAGCAGTGAATATGGGGCTCGGGAAGCTTTCTTT.